The TCR beta chain under discussion was sequenced for a study of shared clonotypes between healthy human individuals. Study at large: A couple of female and three male donors aged 18 to 49 were enrolled.

Some 90 million PBMCs served as the genomic DNA source for unsorted samples. Per germline, CDR1 SGHTA and CDR2 FQGNSA. The V and J ends lost 1 base and 7 bases respectively, with 17 bases between them. The CDR3 spans 16 residues. This table comes from immunoSEQ multiplex PCR, and its TCRdb copy is limited to in-frame clones, with some not included. Among about 470,000 clones, 70% to 80% were seen once, and the ten largest hold 13%. The chain links TRBV7-2 to TRBJ2-1, with D tentatively TRBD2 (6 bases). The material sequenced was PBMCs. The source is a woman aged 40 to 50 in good health. Some clones in this sample may be carry-over from other donors' samples. The CDR3 DNA reads TGTGCCAGCAGCTTAGACCGGAGGGCTAGCGTAAATGAGCAGTTCTTC. Residues: CASSLDRRASVNEQFF. The full variable domain, with the rest looked up from reference TRBV7-2 and TRBJ2-1, is GAGVSQSPSNKVTEKGKDVELRCDPISGHTALYWYRQSLGQGLEFLIYFQGNSAPDKSGLPSDRFSAERTGGSVSTLTIQRTQQEDSAVYLCASSLDRRASVNEQFFGPGTRLTVL.